This T cell receptor (beta chain) was profiled in a study of blood T cell repertoires in COVID-19. Study in general: Donors in the United States, Italy and Spain gave samples during acute or convalescent COVID-19.

As processed by the authors: Cell counts per sample came from amplifying reference gene primers. The method was immunoSEQ multiplex PCR; TCRdb's version includes in-frame clones alone and lacks a portion of them. D and trimming come from the DNA, and the V and J calls and clone size come from that table. The data hold 140,000 to 150,000 clones, with approximately 89% observed a single time. The CDR3 sequence is 17 residues long. The germline gives CDR1 SGHRS, CDR2 YFSETQ. Losses at the gene ends were 4 bases for V and 6 bases for J; bases not matched to a gene: 9. The chain is built from TRBV5-1 and TRBJ2-3, with 15 bases matching TRBD2. This receptor was obtained from a human donor in a cohort sampled during active COVID-19. The specimen was peripheral blood. CDR3 nucleotide sequence: TGCGCCAGCAGCCTCGGGACTAGCGGGGGGCCTACGGATACGCAGTATTTT. Its translation: CASSLGTSGGPTDTQYF.